This section outlines one T cell receptor (beta chain) sequence together with its context. Its antigen is unidentified. This record belongs to a study of blood T cells in healthy people across ages. Study-wide findings and caveats: Not knowing donor CMV status may have confounded expanded clonotype changes.

This CDR3 spans 14 amino acids. Per germline, CDR1 SGHTA and CDR2 FQGNSA. Trimming took 5 bases from V and 11 from J; bases not matched to a gene: 12. Primed by a sample-barcoded 5' primer and a J-beta primer mix, a second PCR proceeded for about 7 to 11 cycles. TCRdb processed the 5' RACE reads anew with MiXCR; each CDR3 protein has one entry. Of 1.5 million to 2 million distinct CDR3 sequences in the sample, approximately 50% were seen once. The sequenced sample was blood. This receptor was taken from a woman in her forties in good health. The chain combines TRBV7-2 with TRBJ1-1, with 9 nucleotides matching TRBD1. The CDR3 protein is CASSVPGTGFKAFF. As DNA, the CDR3 is TGTGCCAGCAGCGTACCCGGGACAGGGTTTAAGGCTTTCTTT.